These 10 T cell receptor beta chains were sequenced from one sample in a study of cytotoxic CD8 clonotypes in ibrutinib-treated CLL. This table comes from immunoSEQ multiplex PCR, and its TCRdb copy is limited to in-frame clones, with some not included. The data show over 120,000 clones, around three quarters seen once. Source: PBMCs, taken after 12 months of ibrutinib treatment. These receptors all come from a human donor with chronic lymphocytic leukemia.

The V and J genes are TRBV5-4 and TRBJ2-7; 8 bases map to TRBD1. The V segment lost 0 bases and the J segment 0 bases; nucleotides outside the gene matches: 2. Germline CDR1 reads SGHNT; CDR2 reads YYREEE (reference sequence). The CDR3 covers 15 residues. CDR3 sequence (DNA): TGTGCCAGCAGCTTGGGAGGGACAGGCTCCTACGAGCAGTACTTC. Translation gives CASSLGGTGSYEQYF.

The rearrangement links TRBV4-3 to TRBJ2-3; D might be TRBD1 or TRBD2, each matching 5 bases. The CDR3 contains 15 residues. Per germline, CDR1 LGHNA and CDR2 YSLEER. V lost 0 bases and J 3 bases, leaving 10 bases between the germline ends. The CDR3 nucleotides read TGCGCCAGCAGCCAAGATGGGGACCAAACAGATACGCAGTATTTT. Translation gives CASSQDGDQTDTQYF.

The chain is built from TRBV5-1 and TRBJ2-1, with D uncertain. This CDR3 has 12 residues. V was clipped by 4 bases and J by 7 bases, with 9 bases between them. Germline CDR1 and CDR2: SGHRS and YFSETQ. The CDR3 here is CASSVPKNEQFF. The DNA for the CDR3 is TGCGCCAGCAGCGTCCCGAAGAATGAGCAGTTCTTC. The full variable domain, its missing parts supplied by reference TRBV5-1 and TRBJ2-1, is KAGVTQTPRYLIKTRGQQVTLSCSPISGHRSVSWYQQTPGQGLQFLFEYFSETQRNKGNFPGRFSGRQFSNSRSEMNVSTLELGDSALYLCASSVPKNEQFFGPGTRLTVL.

The chain is built from TRBV19 and TRBJ1-5; 8 nucleotides align to TRBD1. Germline values: CDR1 LNHDA, CDR2 SQIVND (reference sequence). This CDR3 spans 14 amino acids. The V and J ends lost 2 bases and 4 bases, in that order; junction bases with no gene match: 1. The CDR3 loop reads CASSIRDRNQPQHF. CDR3 nucleotides: TGTGCCAGTAGTATAAGGGACAGGAATCAGCCCCAGCATTTT.

CDR3 region: CATSSLLAGDYEQYF. The CDR3 nucleotides read TGTGCCACCAGCAGTTTATTAGCGGGAGATTACGAGCAGTACTTC. This chain uses TRBV15 with TRBJ2-7; 9 nucleotides match TRBD2. Per germline, CDR1 LNHNV and CDR2 YYDKDF (reference sequence). Trimming took 3 bases from V and 4 from J; bases not matched to a gene: 7. The CDR3 has 15 amino acids.

V is TRBV5-1 and J is TRBJ2-2, with TRBD2 matching 7 bases. V shed 2 bases, J shed 0 bases, and the junction held 4 bases outside the gene matches. The CDR3 length is 16 residues. The germline V gene encodes CDR1 SGHRS and CDR2 YFSETQ. The DNA for the CDR3 is TGCGCCAGCAGCTTTCCCAGCGGGGCGAACACCGGGGAGCTGTTTTTT. Amino acid sequence: CASSFPSGANTGELFF.

The V call is TRBV11-2, the J call TRBJ2-1; D uncertain. V was pared by 0 bases and J by 4 bases, with 13 bases between. Germline CDR1 and CDR2: SGHAT and FQNNGV. This CDR3 has 16 residues. CDR3 DNA sequence: TGTGCCAGCAGCTTAGAGTACTATTCCCCATACAATGAGCAGTTCTTC. The encoded protein is CASSLEYYSPYNEQFF. Looking up the rest from reference TRBV11-2 and TRBJ2-1 gives the full variable domain: EAGVAQSPRYKIIEKRQSVAFWCNPISGHATLYWYQQILGQGPKLLIQFQNNGVVDDSQLPKDRFSAERLKGVDSTLKIQPAKLEDSAVYLCASSLEYYSPYNEQFFGPGTRLTVL.

For the CDR3, the DNA is TGTGCCATTAGCGGGGGATTCTACAATGAGCAGTTCTTC. Its protein product is CAISGGFYNEQFF. This sequence joins TRBV10-3 and TRBJ2-1; TRBD2 matches 9 bases. Losses at the gene ends were 9 bases for V and 3 bases for J; bases not matched to a gene: 3. Germline V gene sequence: CDR1 ENHRY, CDR2 SYGVKD. The CDR3 length is 13 residues.

V and J are TRBV27 and TRBJ2-1, with 9 bases identical to TRBD2. Trimming at V came to 6 bases and at J to 9 bases, leaving 6 bases not matched to a gene. The CDR3 is 13 amino acids. The germline gives CDR1 MNHEY, CDR2 SMNVEV (reference sequence). The CDR3 DNA reads TGTGCCAGCAGCATTAGCGGGAGTTCTGAGCAGTTCTTC. This gives the protein CASSISGSSEQFF.

The CDR3 sequence is CASNRNYGYTF. The CDR3 DNA reads as TGTGCCAGTAACAGGAACTATGGCTACACCTTC. The chain uses TRBV19 and TRBJ1-2; possible D gene TRBD1, 5 bases. Trimming took off 7 bases at V and 2 bases at J, with 5 bases between the two ends. The CDR3 covers 11 residues. Germline lookup yields CDR1 LNHDA and CDR2 SQIVND (reference sequence).